These 17 T cell receptor beta chains share one sample of origin, sequenced in a study of Graves' ophthalmopathy and Graves' hyperthyroidism. Amplification of the TCR beta CDR3 regions used RNA transcripts (as template). The first round was an RT-PCR with HTBI primers, and the second round was a multiplex PCR. TCRdb processed the multiplex PCR reads anew with MiXCR; each CDR3 protein has one entry. The sample lists about 620,000 distinct CDR3 sequences; 20% to 25% were seen once. Material: peripheral blood. Receptor source: a woman younger than 30 with stable Graves' hyperthyroidism. Some clones in this sample may be carry-over from other donors' samples.

This clonotype was seen ten or more times. The rearrangement joins TRBV7-9 to TRBJ1-1; the D gene is possibly TRBD1 (6 bases). The germline V and J ends were trimmed by 5 bases and 5 bases, with 12 bases remaining between them. The germline V gene encodes CDR1 SEHNR and CDR2 FQNEAQ (reference sequence). This CDR3 has 13 residues. The CDR3 DNA follows: TGTGCCAGCAGCACCAGGGGTCAGACTGAAGCTTTCTTT. Encoded protein: CASSTRGQTEAFF.

This clonotype was seen ten or more times. V gene TRBV19 combines with J gene TRBJ1-1, with 8 bases identical to TRBD1. This CDR3 spans 16 amino acids. After removal of 3 bases from V and 6 bases from J, the junction contained 12 bases not matched to a gene. Germline CDR1 is LNHDA and CDR2 is SQIVND (reference sequence). For the CDR3, the DNA is TGTGCCAGTAGTATTGGGGGGACAGGTTCTTTTCCTGAAGCTTTCTTT. It translates to CASSIGGTGSFPEAFF.

This chain links TRBV19 with TRBJ2-2; a weak D match, TRBD2 (6 bases). The CDR3 has 15 residues. Germline values: CDR1 LNHDA, CDR2 SQIVND (reference sequence). V lost 6 bases and J 0 bases, leaving 11 bases between the germline ends. CDR3 DNA sequence: TGTGCCAGTAGAACGGGGGAGACGAACACCGGGGAGCTGTTTTTT. Its translation is CASRTGETNTGELFF.

This clonotype was seen more than once but under ten times. The V gene is TRBV28, the J gene TRBJ1-5; 7 nucleotides agree with TRBD1. Germline V gene sequence: CDR1 MDHEN, CDR2 SYDVKM. V trimming: 5 bases; J trimming: 4 bases; junction bases outside the gene matches: 8. This CDR3 region has 15 residues. The DNA for the CDR3 is TGTGCCAGCAGTCCCCGGGACAGTAGTAATCAGCCCCAGCATTTT. It codes for CASSPRDSSNQPQHF.

The table lists this clonotype with a few counts. The rearrangement joins TRBV28 to TRBJ1-1; perhaps TRBD1 as D (6 bases). Trimming pared 6 bases from V and 0 bases from J, leaving 20 bases between. Germline CDR1 and CDR2: MDHEN and SYDVKM. The CDR3 runs 17 residues. CDR3 region: CASSPHRVGTMNTEAFF. CDR3 DNA: TGTGCCAGCAGCCCGCACAGGGTGGGGACCATGAACACTGAAGCTTTCTTT.

This clonotype came up many times. A junction end diverges from the germline sequence, so it may reflect a read error. V gene TRBV5-1 combines with J gene TRBJ2-7; TRBD1 matches at 8 bases. The germline gives CDR1 SGHRS, CDR2 YFSETQ. This CDR3 has 14 residues. CDR3 protein: CASSLRQGSYEQYF. The CDR3 bases are TGTGCCAGCAGTTTAAGACAGGGGTCCTACGAGCAGTACTTC. Combining the CDR3 with reference TRBV5-1 and TRBJ2-7 gives the whole variable domain KAGVTQTPRYLIKTRGQQVTLSCSPISGHRSVSWYQQTPGQGLQFLFEYFSETQRNKGNFPGRFSGRQFSNSRSEMNVSTLELGDSALYLCASSLRQGSYEQYFGPGTRLTVT.

This clonotype has a count of ten or more. V gene TRBV12-3 or TRBV12-4 combines with J gene TRBJ2-3, with D maybe TRBD2 (6 bases). The CDR3 length is 15 residues. The V gene lost 3 bases and the J gene lost 8 bases, with 18 bases spanning the gap. The CDR3: CASSFGGQGAGTQYF. CDR3 DNA sequence: TGTGCCAGCAGTTTCGGCGGGCAGGGAGCGGGTACGCAGTATTTT.

This chain links TRBV6-2 or TRBV6-3 with TRBJ1-2; D is ambiguous. This CDR3 has 12 amino acids. Germline values: CDR1 MNHEY, CDR2 SVGEGT. Trimming stripped 8 bases from V and 8 bases from J, with 15 bases between. DNA of the CDR3: TGTGCCAGCCGGGATGGGAGGCGAGGCTACACCTTC. This translates into CASRDGRRGYTF.

This clonotype was counted at least ten times. The genes are TRBV6-5 and TRBJ1-2; 7 bases are shared with TRBD1. The CDR3 extends over 16 amino acids. Germline-derived CDR1 and CDR2 are MNHEY and SVGAGI. Unmatched junction bases numbered 4, after V lost 0 bases and J lost 0 bases. CDR3 bases: TGTGCCAGCAGTTACTCGGGGCAGGGGGCTAACTATGGCTACACCTTC. Its protein product is CASSYSGQGANYGYTF.

This clonotype was recorded many times. The CDR3 nucleotides read TGTGCCAGCACGGGGGCGTTTAATCAGCCCCAGCATTTT. Translated, it gives CASTGAFNQPQHF. The J gene is TRBJ1-5, the V gene TRBV2, with D tentatively TRBD1 (6 bases). This CDR3 has 13 amino acids. V was trimmed by 7 bases and J by 4 bases, leaving 11 bases between them. Germline-derived CDR1 and CDR2 are SNHLY and FYNNEI. Together with reference TRBV2 and TRBJ1-5, the CDR3 gives the full variable domain: EPEVTQTPSHQVTQMGQEVILRCVPISNHLYFYWYRQILGQKVEFLVSFYNNEISEKSEIFDDQFSVERPDGSNFTLKIRSTKLEDSAMYFCASTGAFNQPQHFGDGTRLSIL.

The rearrangement joins TRBV7-2 to TRBJ1-1; D is ambiguous. V was pared by 5 bases and J by 1 base, with 11 bases between. This CDR3 is 14 amino acids long. Per the germline V gene, CDR1 is SGHTA and CDR2 is FQGNSA. The CDR3 spells CASSPNWGNTEAFF. DNA of the CDR3: TGTGCCAGCAGCCCGAACTGGGGGAACACTGAAGCTTTCTTT.

This clonotype was observed many times. The chain carries TRBV4-1 and TRBJ1-5, with 7 bases matching TRBD1. CDR1 and CDR2 from the germline V gene are MGHRA and YSYEKL. The trim removed 3 bases at V and 5 bases at J, leaving 13 bases unmatched. The CDR3 covers 17 residues. Here the CDR3 DNA reads TGCGCCAGCAGCCATGCTCCGCTACGACAGGGACATCAGCCCCAGCATTTT. This sequence encodes CASSHAPLRQGHQPQHF.

The V gene is TRBV6-1, the J gene TRBJ2-2; D gene unclear. V was cut by 9 bases and J by 7 bases, with 15 bases left in between. This CDR3 is built from 13 residues. Germline CDR1 reads MNHNS; CDR2 reads SASEGT. The CDR3 region has the DNA TGTGCCAGTCATCAAACTCGGAGCGGGGAGCTGTTTTTT. Translation gives CASHQTRSGELFF.

This clonotype has a handful of counts. The genes are TRBV24-1 and TRBJ2-1; D possibly corresponds to TRBD2 (5 bases). V was trimmed by 4 bases and J by 6 bases, leaving 21 bases between them. Per germline, CDR1 KGHDR and CDR2 SFDVKD. This CDR3 is 17 amino acids long. The CDR3 DNA reads as TGTGCCACCAGTGACCAACCGGGCAGGTGGAGGAGCAATGAGCAGTTCTTC. It translates to CATSDQPGRWRSNEQFF.

This clonotype was recorded many times. The junction departs from germline at one end; a sequencing error may be responsible. The rearrangement uses TRBV28 and TRBJ1-1; D gene ambiguous. The CDR3 contains 14 residues. Germline assignment: CDR1 MDHEN and CDR2 SYDVKM. The CDR3 bases are TGTGCCAGCAGCTTATTAGGAGTGAACACTGAAGCTTTCTTT. This translates into CASSLLGVNTEAFF.

This clonotype was seen a few times. The chain is built from TRBV5-1 and TRBJ2-5; 8 bases agree with TRBD1. The CDR3 runs to 15 residues. V gave up 1 base and J gave up 1 base; unmatched junction bases: 3. Per germline, CDR1 SGHRS and CDR2 YFSETQ. The chain's CDR3 is CASSLTGQGQETQYF. In DNA, the CDR3 is TGCGCCAGCAGCTTGACAGGACAGGGCCAAGAGACCCAGTACTTC.

This clonotype was picked up many times. The chain joins TRBV30 to TRBJ2-5; D is unresolved. The V gene lost 3 bases and the J gene lost 2 bases, with 4 bases spanning the gap. Per germline, CDR1 GTSNPN and CDR2 SVGIG (reference sequence). There are 11 residues in the CDR3. CDR3 residues: CAWRQQETQYF. CDR3 bases: TGTGCCTGGAGACAGCAAGAGACCCAGTACTTC.